Listed here are 25 T cell receptor beta chains from one sample, sequenced in a study of T cells expressing NK-cell markers. TCRdb processed the 5' RACE reads again and assigns one entry to each CDR3 protein, with no DNA. This sample's clone table lists 150,000 or so distinct CDR3 sequences. Sequencing was carried out using blood T cells: a sorted CD56 or NKG2C T cell subset, CD4+ or CD8+ T cells, or bulk PBMC T cells (not recorded which). These receptors were collected from a woman between 18 and 70 years old in good health.

V is TRBV12-3 or TRBV12-4 and J is TRBJ1-6; with no DNA, the TCRdb D assignment of TRBD1 cannot be verified. This CDR3 contains 16 residues. CDR3 region: CASSLAVTGGGSPLHF.

V usage is TRBV6-2 or TRBV6-3 and J usage is TRBJ1-4; TCRdb indicates TRBD1, and absent DNA this call remains unverified. The CDR3 has 13 residues. Germline-derived CDR1 and CDR2 are MNHEY and SVGEGT. Here the CDR3 reads CASSRPVGEKLFF.

J is TRBJ2-3 and V is TRBV20-1; TCRdb indicates TRBD2, and absent DNA this call remains unverified. Per the germline V gene, CDR1 is DFQATT and CDR2 is SNEGSKA (reference sequence). The CDR3 length is 15 residues. The CDR3 protein is CSAESSGESVDTQYF.

The chain recombines TRBV6-5 with TRBJ2-5; checking the TCRdb D call of TRBD2 is not possible without DNA. The CDR3 covers 16 residues. Germline V gene sequence: CDR1 MNHEY, CDR2 SVGAGI. The CDR3 loop is CASSYLQSGEKETQYF.

The V and J genes are TRBV12-3 or TRBV12-4 and TRBJ2-3; TCRdb lists TRBD2, though no DNA is available to test this call. CDR3 length: 17 amino acids. The CDR3: CASRTESRRVLGDTQYF.

V is TRBV6-1 and J is TRBJ1-3. Per the germline V gene, CDR1 is MNHNS and CDR2 is SASEGT. The CDR3 extends over 16 amino acids. This chain's CDR3 is CASSLTSLYSGNTIYF.

The rearrangement links TRBV20-1 to TRBJ2-6. The germline CDR1 and CDR2 sequences are DFQATT and SNEGSKA (reference sequence). This CDR3 is built from 15 residues. CDR3 residues: CSAIEVRSGANVLTF.

The rearrangement links TRBV16 to TRBJ1-2. Germline CDR1 is KGHSY and CDR2 is FQNENV. This CDR3 is built from 14 residues. CDR3 in amino acids: CASSIKYSNYGYTF.

CDR3 protein: CASSPRGGGEKLFF. V gene TRBV7-2 combines with J gene TRBJ1-4. CDR1 and CDR2 from the germline V gene are SGHTA and FQGNSA. This CDR3 comprises 14 residues.

CDR3 protein: CASSLRPKTSGNTDTQYF. J is TRBJ2-3 and V is TRBV5-1; TCRdb reports TRBD2, a call that lacks DNA to check it against. The CDR3 extends over 18 amino acids. Germline CDR1 is SGHRS and CDR2 is YFSETQ.

The V and J genes are TRBV7-9 and TRBJ1-1. The CDR3 runs to 13 residues. Looked up from germline, CDR1 is SEHNR and CDR2 is FQNEAQ (reference sequence). CDR3 in amino acids: CASSLSGYTEAFF.

V gene TRBV21-1 combines with J gene TRBJ1-5. TRBV21-1 constitutes a pseudogene. CDR3 length: 15 residues. Here the CDR3 reads CASSKEGSLNQPQHF.

CDR3 residues: CASSQVGTGIQPQHF. The J gene is TRBJ1-5, the V gene TRBV7-2; the TCRdb call, TRBD1, lacks DNA for checking. The germline V gene encodes CDR1 SGHTA and CDR2 FQGNSA. The CDR3 is made up of 15 amino acids.

This rearrangement joins TRBV7-2 to TRBJ1-1. Germline CDR1 reads SGHTA; CDR2 reads FQGNSA. The CDR3 spans 13 residues. CDR3 amino acids: CASSLGVMEGAFF.

J is TRBJ1-1 and V is TRBV5-5; TCRdb's D call, TRBD1, is unchecked because there is no DNA. The CDR3 has 12 residues. Germline-derived CDR1 and CDR2 are SGHKS and YYEKEE (reference sequence). CDR3 loop: CASSLQTGRAFF.

The chain combines TRBV12-3 or TRBV12-4 with TRBJ2-2; absent DNA, TCRdb's TRBD2 call cannot be checked. The CDR3 spans 16 residues. This CDR3 reads CASRQISLGLVGELFF.

J is TRBJ2-7 and V is TRBV7-2; TCRdb selects TRBD2, and the lack of DNA leaves this call unchecked. The CDR3 contains 15 residues. Germline V gives CDR1 SGHTA, CDR2 FQGNSA. The CDR3 here is CASGPSSGRALEQYF.

This chain connects TRBV6-1 to TRBJ2-1; the TRBD1 assignment by TCRdb is unverifiable without DNA. The CDR3 consists of 16 residues. Germline V CDR1 and CDR2: MNHNS, SASEGT. The CDR3 region is CASSLQGLTPYNEQFF.

V and J are TRBV5-5 and TRBJ1-3; TCRdb designates TRBD1, a call that cannot be tested without DNA. Germline V CDR1 and CDR2: SGHKS, YYEKEE (reference sequence). The CDR3 extends over 16 amino acids. The CDR3 here is CASSPGGTPSGNTIYF. The full variable domain, with the rest looked up from reference TRBV5-5 and TRBJ1-3, is DAGVTQSPTHLIKTRGQQVTLRCSPISGHKSVSWYQQVLGQGPQFIFQYYEKEERGRGNFPDRFSARQFPNYSSELNVNALLLGDSALYLCASSPGGTPSGNTIYFGEGSWLTVV.

The V gene is TRBV7-9, the J gene TRBJ1-6. The CDR3 has 12 amino acids. The V gene's germline CDR1 is SEHNR and CDR2 FQNEAQ (reference sequence). The CDR3 region is CASTIQESPLHF. Full variable domain (rest looked up from reference TRBV7-9 and TRBJ1-6): DTGVSQNPRHKITKRGQNVTFRCDPISEHNRLYWYRQTLGQGPEFLTYFQNEAQLEKSRLLSDRFSAERPKGSFSTLEIQRTEQGDSAMYLCASTIQESPLHFGNGTRLTVT.

This chain connects TRBV4-1 to TRBJ1-5. Germline CDR1 reads MGHRA; CDR2 reads YSYEKL. CDR3 length: 18 residues. The CDR3 sequence: CASSQDRVAGRSNQPQHF.

This chain connects TRBV5-1 to TRBJ2-7; no DNA is available, so the TRBD2 call from TCRdb remains unchecked. Germline lookup yields CDR1 SGHRS and CDR2 YFSETQ. The CDR3 consists of 16 residues. The CDR3: CASSQGLAGISYEQYF.

This chain uses TRBV11-1 with TRBJ1-6; as DNA is missing, the TRBD1 call by TCRdb cannot be tested. The CDR3 consists of 15 residues. Germline CDR1 and CDR2: SGHAT and FQDESV (reference sequence). This CDR3 reads CASSLLGRGDSPLHF. Complete variable domain (other parts from reference TRBV11-1 and TRBJ1-6): EAEVAQSPRYKITEKSQAVAFWCDPISGHATLYWYRQILGQGPELLVQFQDESVVDDSQLPKDRFSAERLKGVDSTLKIQPAELGDSAMYLCASSLLGRGDSPLHFGNGTRLTVT.

V and J are TRBV20-1 and TRBJ2-5; with no DNA, the TCRdb D assignment of TRBD1 cannot be verified. This CDR3 contains 14 residues. CDR1 and CDR2 from the germline V gene are DFQATT and SNEGSKA (reference sequence). CDR3 sequence reads: CSARPRTFQETQYF.

The chain has TRBV3-1 and TRBJ1-2. Germline values: CDR1 LGHDT, CDR2 YNNKEL (reference sequence). The CDR3 has 14 amino acids. The chain's CDR3 is CASSQVSSNYGYTF.